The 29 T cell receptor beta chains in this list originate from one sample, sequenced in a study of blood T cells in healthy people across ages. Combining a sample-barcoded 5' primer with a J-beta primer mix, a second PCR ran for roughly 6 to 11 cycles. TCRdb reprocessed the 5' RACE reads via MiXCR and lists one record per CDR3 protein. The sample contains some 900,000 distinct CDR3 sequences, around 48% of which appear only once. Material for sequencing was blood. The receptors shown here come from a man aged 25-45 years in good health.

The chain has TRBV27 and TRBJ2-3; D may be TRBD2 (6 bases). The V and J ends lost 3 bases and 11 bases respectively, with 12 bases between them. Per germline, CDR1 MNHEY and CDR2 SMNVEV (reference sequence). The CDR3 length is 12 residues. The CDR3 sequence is CASSLEGWVQYF. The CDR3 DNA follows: TGTGCCAGCAGTTTGGAGGGCTGGGTGCAGTATTTT.

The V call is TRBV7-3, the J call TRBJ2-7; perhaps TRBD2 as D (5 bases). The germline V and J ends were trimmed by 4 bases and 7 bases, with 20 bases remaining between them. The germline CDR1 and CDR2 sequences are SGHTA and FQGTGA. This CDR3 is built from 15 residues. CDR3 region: CASSSGSGSYNEQYF. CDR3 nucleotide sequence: TGTGCCAGCAGCTCCGGCTCGGGGTCCTACAATGAGCAGTACTTC.

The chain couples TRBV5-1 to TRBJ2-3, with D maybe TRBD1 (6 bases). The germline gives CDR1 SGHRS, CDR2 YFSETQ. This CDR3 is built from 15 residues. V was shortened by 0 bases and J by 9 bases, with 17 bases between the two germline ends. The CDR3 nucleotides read TGCGCCAGCAGCTTGGGGCGGAAGGGGGTCACAACGCAGTATTTT. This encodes CASSLGRKGVTTQYF.

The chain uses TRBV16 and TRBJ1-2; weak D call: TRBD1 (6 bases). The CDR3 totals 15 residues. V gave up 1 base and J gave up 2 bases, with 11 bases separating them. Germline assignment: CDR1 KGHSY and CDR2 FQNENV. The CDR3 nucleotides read TGTGCCAGCAGCCAATTCCCAGGGGCAAACTATGGCTACACCTTC. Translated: CASSQFPGANYGYTF.

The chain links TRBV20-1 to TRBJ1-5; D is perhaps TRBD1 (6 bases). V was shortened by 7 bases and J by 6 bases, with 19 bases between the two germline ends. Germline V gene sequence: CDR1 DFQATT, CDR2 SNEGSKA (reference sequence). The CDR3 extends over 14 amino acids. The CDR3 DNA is TGCAGTGTCACCGGGGGCAGGGGCGGTCAGCCCCAGCATTTT. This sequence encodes CSVTGGRGGQPQHF.

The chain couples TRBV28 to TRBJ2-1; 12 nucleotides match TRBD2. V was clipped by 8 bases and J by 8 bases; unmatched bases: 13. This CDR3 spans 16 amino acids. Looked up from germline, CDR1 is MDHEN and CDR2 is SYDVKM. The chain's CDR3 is CASFSSGRADSHEQFF. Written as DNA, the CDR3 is TGTGCCAGCTTCTCTAGCGGGAGGGCCGATTCCCATGAGCAGTTCTTC.

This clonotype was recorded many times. This CDR3 is CASSLGSSSYNEQFF. The CDR3 coding sequence is TGTGCCAGCAGCTTAGGGTCCTCCTCCTACAATGAGCAGTTCTTC. The chain couples TRBV13 to TRBJ2-1, with D unresolved. CDR3 length equals 15 residues. The germline gives CDR1 PRHDT, CDR2 FYEKMQ (reference sequence). V lost 0 bases and J 0 bases, leaving 6 bases between the germline ends.

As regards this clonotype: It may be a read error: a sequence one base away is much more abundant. The CDR3 spells CRAGGKPYNEQFF. The CDR3, as DNA: TGCAGGGCGGGGGGGAAACCCTACAATGAGCAGTTCTTC. The chain carries TRBV20-1 and TRBJ2-1; TRBD2 agrees at 9 bases. CDR1 is DFQATT, CDR2 SNEGSKA, per germline (reference sequence). CDR3 length: 13 residues.

DNA for the CDR3: TGTGCCACCAGTGATTTGACAGGGGTGGAGGAGACCCAGTACTTC. This sequence encodes CATSDLTGVEETQYF. V gene TRBV24-1 combines with J gene TRBJ2-7; 7 bases fit TRBD1. The DNA end favors TRBJ2-5, so the J call may be wrong. Germline V lookup: CDR1 KGHDR, CDR2 SFDVKD. This CDR3 has 15 amino acids.

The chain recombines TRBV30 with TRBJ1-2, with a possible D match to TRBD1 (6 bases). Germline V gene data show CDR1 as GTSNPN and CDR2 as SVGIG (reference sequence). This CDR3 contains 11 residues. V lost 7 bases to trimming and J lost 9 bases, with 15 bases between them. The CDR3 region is CALALQGRYTF. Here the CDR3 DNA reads TGTGCCTTGGCTTTACAGGGCCGCTACACCTTC.

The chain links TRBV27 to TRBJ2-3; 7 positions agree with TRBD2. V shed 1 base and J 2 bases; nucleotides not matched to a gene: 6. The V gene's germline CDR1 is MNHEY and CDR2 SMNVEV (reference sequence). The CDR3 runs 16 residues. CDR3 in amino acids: CASSLFASGDTDTQYF. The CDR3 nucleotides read TGTGCCAGCAGTTTATTCGCCAGCGGGGACACAGATACGCAGTATTTT.

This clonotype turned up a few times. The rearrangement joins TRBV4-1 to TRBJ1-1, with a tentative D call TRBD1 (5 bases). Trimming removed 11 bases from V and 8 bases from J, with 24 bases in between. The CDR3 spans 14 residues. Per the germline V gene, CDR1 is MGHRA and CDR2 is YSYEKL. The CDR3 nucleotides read TGCGCCGCGGGCAGGATAGGGGCGTCGTTAGAAGCTTTCTTT. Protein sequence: CAAGRIGASLEAFF.

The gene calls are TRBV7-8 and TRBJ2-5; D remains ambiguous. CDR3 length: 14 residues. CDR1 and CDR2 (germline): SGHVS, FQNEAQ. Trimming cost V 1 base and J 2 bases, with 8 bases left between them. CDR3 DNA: TGTGCCAGCAGCTTAGACGCGATTCAAGAGACCCAGTACTTC. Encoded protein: CASSLDAIQETQYF.

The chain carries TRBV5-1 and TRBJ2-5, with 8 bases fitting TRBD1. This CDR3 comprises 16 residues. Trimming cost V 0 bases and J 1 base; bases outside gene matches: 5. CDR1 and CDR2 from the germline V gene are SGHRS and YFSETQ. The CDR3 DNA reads TGCGCCAGCAGCTTGGATGGGACAGGCCTCCAAGAGACCCAGTACTTC. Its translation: CASSLDGTGLQETQYF.

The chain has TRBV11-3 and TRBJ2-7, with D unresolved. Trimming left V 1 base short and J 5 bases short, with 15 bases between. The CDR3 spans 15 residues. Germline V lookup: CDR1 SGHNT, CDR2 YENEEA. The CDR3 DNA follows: TGTGCCAGCAGCTTAGCCCCGGGCTGGAGCAACGAGCAGTACTTC. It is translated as CASSLAPGWSNEQYF.

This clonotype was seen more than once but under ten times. The CDR3 loop reads CAISDFQGGSYEQYF. CDR3 DNA: TGTGCCATCAGTGATTTCCAGGGAGGTTCCTACGAGCAGTACTTC. The chain employs TRBV10-3 and TRBJ2-5; D is possibly TRBD2 (6 bases). The assigned J gene may be wrong: the sequence end matches TRBJ2-7 better. The CDR3 is made up of 15 amino acids. The V gene's germline CDR1 is ENHRY and CDR2 SYGVKD.

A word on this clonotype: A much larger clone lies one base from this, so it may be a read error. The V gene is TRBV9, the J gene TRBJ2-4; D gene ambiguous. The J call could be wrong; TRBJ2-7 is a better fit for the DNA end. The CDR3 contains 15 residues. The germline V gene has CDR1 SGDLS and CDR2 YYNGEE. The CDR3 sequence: CASRVAVGLNYEQYF. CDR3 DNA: TGTGCCAGCCGCGTAGCCGTAGGGCTAAACTACGAGCAGTACTTC.

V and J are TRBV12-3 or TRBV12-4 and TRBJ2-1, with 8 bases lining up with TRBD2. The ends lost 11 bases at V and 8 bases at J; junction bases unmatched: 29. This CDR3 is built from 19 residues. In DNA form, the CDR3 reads TGTGCCTCCAAAGAAACGGGACTACCAGCGGGGGCCTTTAGGGATGAGCAGTTCTTC. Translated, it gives CASKETGLPAGAFRDEQFF.

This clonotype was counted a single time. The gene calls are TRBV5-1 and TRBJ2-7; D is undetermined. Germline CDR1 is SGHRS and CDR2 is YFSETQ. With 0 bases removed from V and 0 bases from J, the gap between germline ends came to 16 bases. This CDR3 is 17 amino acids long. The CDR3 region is CASSLGSAGLSSYEQYF. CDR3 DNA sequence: TGCGCCAGCAGCTTGGGGTCGGCCGGTTTGAGCTCCTACGAGCAGTACTTC. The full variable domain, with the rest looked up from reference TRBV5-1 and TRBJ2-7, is KAGVTQTPRYLIKTRGQQVTLSCSPISGHRSVSWYQQTPGQGLQFLFEYFSETQRNKGNFPGRFSGRQFSNSRSEMNVSTLELGDSALYLCASSLGSAGLSSYEQYFGPGTRLTVT.

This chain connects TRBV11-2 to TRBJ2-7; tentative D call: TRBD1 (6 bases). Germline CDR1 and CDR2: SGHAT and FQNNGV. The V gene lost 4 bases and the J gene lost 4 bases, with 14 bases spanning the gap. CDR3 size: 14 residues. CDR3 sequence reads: CASSSTGSKYEQYF. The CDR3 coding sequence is TGTGCCAGCAGCTCCACAGGGTCAAAGTACGAGCAGTACTTC.

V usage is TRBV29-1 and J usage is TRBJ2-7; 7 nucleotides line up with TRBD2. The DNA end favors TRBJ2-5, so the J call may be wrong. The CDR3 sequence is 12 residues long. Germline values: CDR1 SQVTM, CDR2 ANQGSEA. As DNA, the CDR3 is TGCAGCGTAACTAGCGACGGGGAGACCCAGTACTTC. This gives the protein CSVTSDGETQYF.

The CDR3, as DNA: TGTGCCAGCAGCCCTACCACTTCCTACGAGCAGTACTTC. Amino acids: CASSPTTSYEQYF. V usage is TRBV3-1 and J usage is TRBJ2-5; D uncertain. The end of the DNA fits TRBJ2-7 better, so the J call may be wrong. The CDR3 sequence is 13 residues long. Germline values: CDR1 LGHDT, CDR2 YNNKEL (reference sequence).

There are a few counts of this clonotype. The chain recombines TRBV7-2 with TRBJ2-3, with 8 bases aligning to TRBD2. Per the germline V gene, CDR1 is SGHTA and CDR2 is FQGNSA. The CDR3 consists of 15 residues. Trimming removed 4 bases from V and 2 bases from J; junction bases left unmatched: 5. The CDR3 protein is CASSSTSGDTDTQYF. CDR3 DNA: TGTGCCAGCAGCTCTACTAGCGGCGACACAGATACGCAGTATTTT.

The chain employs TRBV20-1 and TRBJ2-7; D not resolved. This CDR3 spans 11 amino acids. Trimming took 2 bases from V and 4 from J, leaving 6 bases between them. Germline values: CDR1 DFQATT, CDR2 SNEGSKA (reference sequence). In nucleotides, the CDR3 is TGCAGTGCTAGATTTGGGTACGAGCAGTACTTC. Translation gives CSARFGYEQYF.

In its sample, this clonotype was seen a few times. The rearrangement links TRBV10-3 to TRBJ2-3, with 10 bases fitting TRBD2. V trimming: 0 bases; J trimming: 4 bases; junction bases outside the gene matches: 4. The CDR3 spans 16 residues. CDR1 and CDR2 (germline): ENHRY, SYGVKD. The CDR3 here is CAISESAAGGPDTQYF. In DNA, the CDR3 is TGTGCCATCAGTGAGTCGGCAGCGGGGGGGCCAGATACGCAGTATTTT.

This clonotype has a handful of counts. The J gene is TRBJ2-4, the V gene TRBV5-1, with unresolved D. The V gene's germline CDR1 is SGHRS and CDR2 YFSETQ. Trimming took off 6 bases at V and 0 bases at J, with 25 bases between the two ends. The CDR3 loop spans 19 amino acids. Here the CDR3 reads CASKGYPGYPTLAKNIQYF. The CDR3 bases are TGCGCCAGCAAGGGTTATCCGGGCTACCCTACTCTAGCCAAAAACATTCAGTACTTC.

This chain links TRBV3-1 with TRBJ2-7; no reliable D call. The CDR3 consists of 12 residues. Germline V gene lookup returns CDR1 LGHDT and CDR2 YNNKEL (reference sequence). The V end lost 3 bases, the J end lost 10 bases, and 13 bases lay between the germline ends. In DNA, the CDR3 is TGTGCCAGCAGCCATTCTAAAGGTACACAGTACTTC. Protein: CASSHSKGTQYF.

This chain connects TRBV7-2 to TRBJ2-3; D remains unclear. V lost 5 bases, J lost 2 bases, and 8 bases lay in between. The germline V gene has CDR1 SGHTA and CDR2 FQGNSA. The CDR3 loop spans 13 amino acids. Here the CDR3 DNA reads TGTGCCAGCAGCCCGATCAACACAGATACGCAGTATTTT. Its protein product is CASSPINTDTQYF.

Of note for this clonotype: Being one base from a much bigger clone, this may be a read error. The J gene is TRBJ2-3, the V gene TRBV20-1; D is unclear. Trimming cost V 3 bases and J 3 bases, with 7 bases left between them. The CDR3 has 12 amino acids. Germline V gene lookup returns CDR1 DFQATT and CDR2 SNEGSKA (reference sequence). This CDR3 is CSARPETDTQYF. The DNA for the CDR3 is TGCAGTGCTAGGCCTGAGACAGATACGCAGTATTTT.